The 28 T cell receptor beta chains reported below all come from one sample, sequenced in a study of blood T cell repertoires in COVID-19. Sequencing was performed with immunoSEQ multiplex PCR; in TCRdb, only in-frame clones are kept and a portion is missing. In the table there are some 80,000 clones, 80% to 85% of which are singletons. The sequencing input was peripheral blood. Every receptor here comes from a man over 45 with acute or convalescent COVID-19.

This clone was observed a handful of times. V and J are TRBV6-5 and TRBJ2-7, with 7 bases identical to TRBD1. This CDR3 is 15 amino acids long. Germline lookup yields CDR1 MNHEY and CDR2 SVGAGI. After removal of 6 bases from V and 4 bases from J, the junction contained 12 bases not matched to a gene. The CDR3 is CASRTLDRAEYEQYF. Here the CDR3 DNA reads TGTGCCAGCAGGACCTTAGACAGGGCGGAATACGAGCAGTACTTC.

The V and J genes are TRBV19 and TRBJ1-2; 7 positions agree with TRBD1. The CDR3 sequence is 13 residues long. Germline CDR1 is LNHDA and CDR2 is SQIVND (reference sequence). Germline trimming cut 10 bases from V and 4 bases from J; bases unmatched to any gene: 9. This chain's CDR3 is CATRRQGSYGYTF. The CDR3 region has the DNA TGTGCCACCCGAAGACAGGGTTCCTATGGCTACACCTTC. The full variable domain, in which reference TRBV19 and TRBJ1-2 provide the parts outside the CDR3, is DGGITQSPKYLFRKEGQNVTLSCEQNLNHDAMYWYRQDPGQGLRLIYYSQIVNDFQKGDIAEGYSVSREKKESFPLTVTSAQKNPTAFYLCATRRQGSYGYTFGSGTRLTVV.

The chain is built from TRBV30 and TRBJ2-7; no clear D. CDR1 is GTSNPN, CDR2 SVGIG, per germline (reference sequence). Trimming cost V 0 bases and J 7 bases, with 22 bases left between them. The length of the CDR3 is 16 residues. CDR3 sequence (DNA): TGTGCCTGGAGTGTATCCCTGAGGATGTTTCAACTGGAGCAGTACTTC. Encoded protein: CAWSVSLRMFQLEQYF.

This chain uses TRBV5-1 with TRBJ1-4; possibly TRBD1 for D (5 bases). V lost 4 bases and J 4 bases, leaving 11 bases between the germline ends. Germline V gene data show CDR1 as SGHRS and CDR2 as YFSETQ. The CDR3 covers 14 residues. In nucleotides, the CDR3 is TGCGCCAGCAGCACCGCAGGGATTAATGAAAAACTGTTTTTT. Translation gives CASSTAGINEKLFF.

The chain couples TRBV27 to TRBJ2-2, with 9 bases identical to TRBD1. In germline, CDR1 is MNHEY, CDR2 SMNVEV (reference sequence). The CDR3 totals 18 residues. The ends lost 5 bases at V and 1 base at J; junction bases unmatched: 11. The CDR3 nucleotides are TGTGCCAGCAGTCCAGACCGGGACAGGGTTGTGAACACCGGGGAGCTGTTTTTT. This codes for CASSPDRDRVVNTGELFF.

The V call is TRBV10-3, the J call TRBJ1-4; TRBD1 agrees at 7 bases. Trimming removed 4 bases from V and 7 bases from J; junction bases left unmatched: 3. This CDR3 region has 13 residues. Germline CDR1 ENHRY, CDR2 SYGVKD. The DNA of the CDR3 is TGTGCCATCAGTGGACAGGGAGGTGAAAAACTGTTTTTT. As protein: CAISGQGGEKLFF.

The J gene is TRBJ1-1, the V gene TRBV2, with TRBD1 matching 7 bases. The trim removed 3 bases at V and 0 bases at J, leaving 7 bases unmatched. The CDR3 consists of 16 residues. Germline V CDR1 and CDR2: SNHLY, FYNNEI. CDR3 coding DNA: TGTGCCAGCAGTGATGGGCCAGGGGGTATGAACACTGAAGCTTTCTTT. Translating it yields CASSDGPGGMNTEAFF.

DNA for the CDR3: TGTGCCAGCAGCCGAAGGGGGGACAGTCGGGACACCATATATTTT. Its protein product is CASSRRGDSRDTIYF. The chain is built from TRBV6-5 and TRBJ1-3, with TRBD1 identical over 7 bases. The germline CDR1 and CDR2 sequences are MNHEY and SVGAGI. This CDR3 contains 15 residues. J lost 8 bases, V lost 6 bases, and 13 bases had no gene match.

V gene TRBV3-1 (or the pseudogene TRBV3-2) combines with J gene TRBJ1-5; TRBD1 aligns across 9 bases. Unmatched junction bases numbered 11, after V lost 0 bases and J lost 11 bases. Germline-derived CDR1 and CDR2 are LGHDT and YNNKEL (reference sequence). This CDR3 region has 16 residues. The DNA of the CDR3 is TGTGCCAGCAGCCAAGAGACGGGGACAGGGTTGAGTTCCCAGCATTTT. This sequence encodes CASSQETGTGLSSQHF.

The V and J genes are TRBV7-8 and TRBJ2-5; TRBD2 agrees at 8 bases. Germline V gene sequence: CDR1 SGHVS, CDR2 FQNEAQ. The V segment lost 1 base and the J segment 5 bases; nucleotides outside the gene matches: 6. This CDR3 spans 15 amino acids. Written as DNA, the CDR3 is TGTGCCAGCAGCTTAGGTTCAGCGGGAGTGGAGACCCAGTACTTC. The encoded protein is CASSLGSAGVETQYF.

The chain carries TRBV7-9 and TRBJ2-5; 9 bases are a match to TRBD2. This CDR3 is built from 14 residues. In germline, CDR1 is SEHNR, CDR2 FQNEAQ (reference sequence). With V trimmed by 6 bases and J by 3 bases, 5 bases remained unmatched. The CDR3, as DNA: TGTGCCAGCAGTTCGATAGCGGGAGAAGAGACCCAGTACTTC. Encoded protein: CASSSIAGEETQYF.

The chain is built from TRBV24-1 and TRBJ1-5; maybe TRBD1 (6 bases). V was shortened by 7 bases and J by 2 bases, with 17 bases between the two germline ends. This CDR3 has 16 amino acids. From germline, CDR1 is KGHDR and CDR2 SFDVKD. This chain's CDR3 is CATSSGGAQGNQPQHF. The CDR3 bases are TGTGCCACCAGCTCGGGGGGGGCGCAGGGCAATCAGCCCCAGCATTTT.

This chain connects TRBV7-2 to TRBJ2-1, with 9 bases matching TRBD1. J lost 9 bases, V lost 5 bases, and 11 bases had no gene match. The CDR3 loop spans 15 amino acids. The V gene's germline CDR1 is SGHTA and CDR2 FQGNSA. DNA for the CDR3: TGTGCCAGCAGCCAGCACAGGGGGCCGGGCGGTGAGCAGTTCTTC. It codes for CASSQHRGPGGEQFF.

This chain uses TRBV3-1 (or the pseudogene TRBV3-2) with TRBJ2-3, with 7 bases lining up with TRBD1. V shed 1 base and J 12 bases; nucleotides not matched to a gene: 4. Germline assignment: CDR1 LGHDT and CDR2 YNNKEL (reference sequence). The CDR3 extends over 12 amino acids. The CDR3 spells CASSQGQGDQYF. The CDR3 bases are TGTGCCAGCAGCCAAGGACAGGGAGACCAGTATTTT.

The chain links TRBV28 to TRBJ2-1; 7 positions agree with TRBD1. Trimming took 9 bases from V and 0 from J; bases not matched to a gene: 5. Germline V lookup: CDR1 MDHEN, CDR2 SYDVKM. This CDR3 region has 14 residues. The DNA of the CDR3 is TGTGCCAGTTCGACAGGGTTCTCCTACAATGAGCAGTTCTTC. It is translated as CASSTGFSYNEQFF.

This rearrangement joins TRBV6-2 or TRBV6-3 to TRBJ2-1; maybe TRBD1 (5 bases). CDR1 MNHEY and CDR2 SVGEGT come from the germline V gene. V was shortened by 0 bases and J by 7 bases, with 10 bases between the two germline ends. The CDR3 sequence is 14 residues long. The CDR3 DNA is TGTGCCAGCAGTTACTCCGGCAGGGTGAATGAGCAGTTCTTC. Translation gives CASSYSGRVNEQFF.

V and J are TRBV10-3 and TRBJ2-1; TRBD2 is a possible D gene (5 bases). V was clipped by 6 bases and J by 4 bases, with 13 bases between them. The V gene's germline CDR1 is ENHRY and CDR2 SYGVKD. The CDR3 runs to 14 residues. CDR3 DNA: TGTGCCATCAGGTTTAGCGAGGTATACAATGAGCAGTTCTTC. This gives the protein CAIRFSEVYNEQFF.

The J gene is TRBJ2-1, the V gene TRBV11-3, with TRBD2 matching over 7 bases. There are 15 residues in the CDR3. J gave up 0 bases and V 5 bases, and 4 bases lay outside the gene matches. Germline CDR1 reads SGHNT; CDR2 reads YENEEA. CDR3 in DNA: TGTGCCAGCAGCCCCGGGGGGAGCTCCTACAATGAGCAGTTCTTC. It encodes CASSPGGSSYNEQFF.

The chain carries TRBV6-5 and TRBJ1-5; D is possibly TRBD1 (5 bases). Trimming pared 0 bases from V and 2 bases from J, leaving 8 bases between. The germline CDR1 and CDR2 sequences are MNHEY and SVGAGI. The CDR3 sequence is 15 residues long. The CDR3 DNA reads TGTGCCAGCAGTTACTCGATACAGGGCAATCAGCCCCAGCATTTT. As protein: CASSYSIQGNQPQHF.

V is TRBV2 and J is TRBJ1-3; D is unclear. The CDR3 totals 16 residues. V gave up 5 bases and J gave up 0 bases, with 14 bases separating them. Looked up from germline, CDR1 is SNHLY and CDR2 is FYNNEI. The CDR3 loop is CASSLLTSISGNTIYF. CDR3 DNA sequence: TGTGCCAGCAGTCTACTGACATCGATCTCTGGAAACACCATATATTTT.

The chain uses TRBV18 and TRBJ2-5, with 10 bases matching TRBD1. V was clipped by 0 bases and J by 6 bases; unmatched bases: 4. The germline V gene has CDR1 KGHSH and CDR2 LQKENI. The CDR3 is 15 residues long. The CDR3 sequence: CASSPPGDRGKTQYF. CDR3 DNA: TGTGCCAGCTCACCACCAGGGGACAGGGGAAAGACCCAGTACTTC. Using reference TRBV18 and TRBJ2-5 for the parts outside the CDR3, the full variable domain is NAGVMQNPRHLVRRRGQEARLRCSPMKGHSHVYWYRQLPEEGLKFMVYLQKENIIDESGMPKERFSAEFPKEGPSILRIQQVVRGDSAAYFCASSPPGDRGKTQYFGPGTRLLVL.

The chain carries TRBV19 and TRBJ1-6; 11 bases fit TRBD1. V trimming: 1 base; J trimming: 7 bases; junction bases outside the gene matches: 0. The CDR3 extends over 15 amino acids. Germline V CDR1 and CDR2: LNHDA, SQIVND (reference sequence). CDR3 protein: CASSIGDRGNSPLHF. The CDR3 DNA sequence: TGTGCCAGTAGTATAGGGGACAGGGGGAATTCACCCCTCCACTTT.

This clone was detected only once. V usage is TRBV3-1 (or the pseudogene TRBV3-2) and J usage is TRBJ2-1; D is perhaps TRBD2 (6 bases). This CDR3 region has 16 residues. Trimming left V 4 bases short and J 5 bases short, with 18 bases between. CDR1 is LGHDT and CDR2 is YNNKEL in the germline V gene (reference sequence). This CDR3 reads CASSPQPPGSDNEQFF. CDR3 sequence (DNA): TGTGCCAGCAGCCCCCAACCCCCCGGGAGCGACAATGAGCAGTTCTTC.

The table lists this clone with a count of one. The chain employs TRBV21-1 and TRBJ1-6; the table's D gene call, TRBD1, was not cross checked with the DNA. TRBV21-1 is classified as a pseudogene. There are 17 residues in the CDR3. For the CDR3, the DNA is TGTGCCAGCACCACCAAGGACAGGGGCTCCTATAATTCACCCCTCCACTTT. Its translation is CASTTKDRGSYNSPLHF.

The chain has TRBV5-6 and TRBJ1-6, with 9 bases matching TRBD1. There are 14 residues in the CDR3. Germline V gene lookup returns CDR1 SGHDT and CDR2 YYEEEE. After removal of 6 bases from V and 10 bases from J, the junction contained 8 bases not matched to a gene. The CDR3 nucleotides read TGTGCCAGCAACCTCGACAGGGGGTACTCACCCCTCCACTTT. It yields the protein CASNLDRGYSPLHF.

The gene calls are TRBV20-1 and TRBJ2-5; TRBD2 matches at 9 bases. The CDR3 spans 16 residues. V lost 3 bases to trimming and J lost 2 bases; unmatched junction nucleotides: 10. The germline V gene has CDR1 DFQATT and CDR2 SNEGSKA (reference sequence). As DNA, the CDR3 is TGCAGTGCTAGTCCCTTGACTAGCGGAAGACAAGAGACCCAGTACTTC. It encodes CSASPLTSGRQETQYF.

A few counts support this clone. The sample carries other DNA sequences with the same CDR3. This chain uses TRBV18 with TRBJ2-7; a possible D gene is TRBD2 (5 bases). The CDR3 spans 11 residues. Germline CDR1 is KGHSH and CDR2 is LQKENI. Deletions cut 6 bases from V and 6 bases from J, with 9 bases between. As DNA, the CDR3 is TGTGCCAGCTCCGCCCGGGGCGAGCAGTACTTC. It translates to CASSARGEQYF.

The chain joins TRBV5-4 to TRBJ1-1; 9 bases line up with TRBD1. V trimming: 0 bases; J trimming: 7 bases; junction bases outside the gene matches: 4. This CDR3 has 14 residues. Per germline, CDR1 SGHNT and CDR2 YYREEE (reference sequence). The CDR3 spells CASSLGQGENEAFF. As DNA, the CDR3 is TGTGCCAGCAGCTTGGGACAGGGGGAAAATGAAGCTTTCTTT.